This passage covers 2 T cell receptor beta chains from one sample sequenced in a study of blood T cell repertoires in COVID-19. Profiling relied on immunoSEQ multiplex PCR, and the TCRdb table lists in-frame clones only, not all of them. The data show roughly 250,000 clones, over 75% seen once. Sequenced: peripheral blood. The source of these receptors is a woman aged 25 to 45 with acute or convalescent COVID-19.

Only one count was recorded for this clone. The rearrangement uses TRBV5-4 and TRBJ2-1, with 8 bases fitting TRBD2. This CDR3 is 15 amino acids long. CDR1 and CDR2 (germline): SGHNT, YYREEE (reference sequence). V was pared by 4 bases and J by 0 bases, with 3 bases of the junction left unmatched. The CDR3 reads CASSVSGSSYNEQFF. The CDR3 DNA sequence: TGTGCCAGCAGCGTGAGCGGGAGCTCCTACAATGAGCAGTTCTTC.

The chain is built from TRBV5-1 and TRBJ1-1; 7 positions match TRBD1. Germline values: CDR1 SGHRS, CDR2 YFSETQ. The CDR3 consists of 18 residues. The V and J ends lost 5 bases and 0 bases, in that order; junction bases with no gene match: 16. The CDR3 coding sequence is TGCGCCAGCAGACCTCTTCCCCGGGACAGCACTATGAACACTGAAGCTTTCTTT. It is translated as CASRPLPRDSTMNTEAFF.